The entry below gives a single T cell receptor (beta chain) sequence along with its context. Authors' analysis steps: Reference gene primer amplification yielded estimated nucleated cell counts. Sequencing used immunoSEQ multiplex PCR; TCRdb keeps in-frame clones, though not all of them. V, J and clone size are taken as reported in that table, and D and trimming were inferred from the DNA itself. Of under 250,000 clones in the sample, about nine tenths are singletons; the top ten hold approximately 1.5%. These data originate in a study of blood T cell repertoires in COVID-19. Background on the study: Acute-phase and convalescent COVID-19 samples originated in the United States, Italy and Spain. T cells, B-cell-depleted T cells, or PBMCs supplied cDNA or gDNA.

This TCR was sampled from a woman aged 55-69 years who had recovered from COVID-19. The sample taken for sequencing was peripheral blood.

For the CDR3, the DNA is TGTGCCAGCAGCCAAGACCCTTTCCAGCCCCAGCATTTT. It codes for CASSQDPFQPQHF. This chain links TRBV3-1 (or the pseudogene TRBV3-2) with TRBJ1-5; the D is unclear. The CDR3 is made up of 13 amino acids. Germline V gene sequence: CDR1 LGHDT, CDR2 YNNKEL (reference sequence). The V gene lost 0 bases and the J gene lost 7 bases, with 7 bases spanning the gap.